The entry below gives a single T cell receptor (beta chain) sequence along with its context. Its matching antigen is unknown. Germline lookup yields CDR1 SEHNR and CDR2 FQNEAQ (reference sequence). This CDR3 has 16 amino acids. These data originate in a study of blood T cells in healthy people across ages. At the level of the study: The template switching approach captured approximately one barcoded beta molecule for every two T cells. The study's findings and limits: CMV status of donors was unknown, possibly confounding expanded clonotype changes.

For the second PCR, which ran for roughly 6 to 12 cycles, a sample-barcoded 5' primer and a J-beta primer mix were used. MiXCR, applied by TCRdb to the 5' RACE reads, yields one record per CDR3 protein. The profile shows roughly 700,000 distinct CDR3 sequences, approximately 31% of them singletons. Sequenced input: blood. The receptor's source is an elderly woman in good health. V gene TRBV7-9 combines with J gene TRBJ2-5; D is unresolved. TRBJ2-7 explains the end of the DNA better; the J call may be wrong. CDR3 coding DNA: TGTGCCAGCAGCCGCGACCCCGGCACCCTGAAAGACGAGCAGTACTTC. This codes for CASSRDPGTLKDEQYF.